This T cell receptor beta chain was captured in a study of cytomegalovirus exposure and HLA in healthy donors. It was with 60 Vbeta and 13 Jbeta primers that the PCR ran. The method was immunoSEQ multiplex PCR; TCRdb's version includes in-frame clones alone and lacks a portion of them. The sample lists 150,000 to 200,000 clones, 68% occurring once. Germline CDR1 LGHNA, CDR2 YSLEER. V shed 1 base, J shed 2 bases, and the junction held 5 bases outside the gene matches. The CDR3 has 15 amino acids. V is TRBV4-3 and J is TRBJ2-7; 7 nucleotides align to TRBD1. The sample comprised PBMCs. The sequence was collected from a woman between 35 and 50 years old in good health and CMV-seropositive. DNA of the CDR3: TGCGCCAGCAGCCAAGGCACAGGGGCGCCCTACGAGCAGTACTTC. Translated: CASSQGTGAPYEQYF.